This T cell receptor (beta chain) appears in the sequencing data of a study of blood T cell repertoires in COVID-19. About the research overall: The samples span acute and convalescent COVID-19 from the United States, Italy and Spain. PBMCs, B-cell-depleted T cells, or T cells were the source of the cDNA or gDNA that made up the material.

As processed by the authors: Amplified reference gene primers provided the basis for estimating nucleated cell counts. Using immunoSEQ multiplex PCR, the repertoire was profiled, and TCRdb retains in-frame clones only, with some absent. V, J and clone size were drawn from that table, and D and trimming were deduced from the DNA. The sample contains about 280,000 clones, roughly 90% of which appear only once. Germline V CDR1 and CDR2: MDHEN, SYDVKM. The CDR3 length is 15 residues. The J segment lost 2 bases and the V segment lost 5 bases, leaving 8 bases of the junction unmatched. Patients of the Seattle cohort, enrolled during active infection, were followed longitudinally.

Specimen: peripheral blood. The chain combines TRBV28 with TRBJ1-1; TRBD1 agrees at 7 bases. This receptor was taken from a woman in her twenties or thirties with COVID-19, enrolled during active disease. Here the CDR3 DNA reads TGTGCCAGCAGTCTACAATGGACAGGAAACACTGAAGCTTTCTTT. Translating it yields CASSLQWTGNTEAFF.